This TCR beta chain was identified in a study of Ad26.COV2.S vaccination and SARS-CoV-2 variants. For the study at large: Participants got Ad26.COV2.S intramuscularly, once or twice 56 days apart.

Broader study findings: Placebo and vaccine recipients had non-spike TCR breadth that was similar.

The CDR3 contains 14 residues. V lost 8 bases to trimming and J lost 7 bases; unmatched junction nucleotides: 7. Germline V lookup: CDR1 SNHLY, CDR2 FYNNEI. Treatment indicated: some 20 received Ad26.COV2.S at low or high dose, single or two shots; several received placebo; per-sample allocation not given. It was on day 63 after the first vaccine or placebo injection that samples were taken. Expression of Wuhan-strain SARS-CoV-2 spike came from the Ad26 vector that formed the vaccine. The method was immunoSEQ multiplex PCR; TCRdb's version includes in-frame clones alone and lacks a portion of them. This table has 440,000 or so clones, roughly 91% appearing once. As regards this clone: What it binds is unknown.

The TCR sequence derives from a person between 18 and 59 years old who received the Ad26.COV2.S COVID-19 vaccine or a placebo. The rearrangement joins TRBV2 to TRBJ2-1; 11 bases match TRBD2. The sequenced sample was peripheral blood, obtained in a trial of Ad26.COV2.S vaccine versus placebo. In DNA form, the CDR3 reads TGTGCCAGCCAACTAGCGGGAGCTAAGAATGAGCAGTTCTTC. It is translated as CASQLAGAKNEQFF.